This T cell receptor (beta chain) was recovered during a study of blood T cells in healthy people across ages. The CDR3 runs 17 residues. CDR1 is SGHTA, CDR2 FQGNSA, per germline. V lost 5 bases to trimming and J lost 2 bases; unmatched junction nucleotides: 14. This clonotype turned up a few times. A second PCR, run for roughly 7 to 11 cycles, used a sample-barcoded 5' primer plus a J-beta primer mix. TCRdb reprocessed the 5' RACE reads via MiXCR and lists one record per CDR3 protein. The sample includes fewer than 1,200,000 distinct CDR3 sequences, about 25% of them seen just once. The same sample was also used in a study of T cells of mothers and their children.

The chain carries TRBV7-2 and TRBJ2-5, with TRBD2 identical over 7 bases. The receptor's source is a girl aged 2 to 10 in good health. The sample consisted of blood. CDR3 amino acids: CASSQALYSGLQETQYF. For the CDR3, the DNA is TGTGCCAGCAGCCAGGCGTTGTATAGCGGGCTGCAAGAGACCCAGTACTTC. The full variable domain, in which reference TRBV7-2 and TRBJ2-5 provide the parts outside the CDR3, is GAGVSQSPSNKVTEKGKDVELRCDPISGHTALYWYRQSLGQGLEFLIYFQGNSAPDKSGLPSDRFSAERTGGSVSTLTIQRTQQEDSAVYLCASSQALYSGLQETQYFGPGTRLLVL.